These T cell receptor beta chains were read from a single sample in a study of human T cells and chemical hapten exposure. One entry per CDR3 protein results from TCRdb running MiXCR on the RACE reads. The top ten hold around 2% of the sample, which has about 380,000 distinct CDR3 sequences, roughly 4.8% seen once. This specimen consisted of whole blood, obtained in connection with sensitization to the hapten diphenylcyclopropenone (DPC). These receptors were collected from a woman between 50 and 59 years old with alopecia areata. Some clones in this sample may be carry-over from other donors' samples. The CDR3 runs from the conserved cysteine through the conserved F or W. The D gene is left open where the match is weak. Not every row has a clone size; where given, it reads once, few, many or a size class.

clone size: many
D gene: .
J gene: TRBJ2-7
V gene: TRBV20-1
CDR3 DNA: TGCAGTGCCAATCTCGACGGGGGTGTAAGGGAGCAGTACTTC
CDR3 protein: CSANLDGGVREQYF

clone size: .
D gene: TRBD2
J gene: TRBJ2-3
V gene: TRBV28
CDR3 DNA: TGTGCCAGCAGTCCCCAACTAGCGAGAGGGAGCACAGATACGCAGTATTTT
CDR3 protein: CASSPQLARGSTDTQYF

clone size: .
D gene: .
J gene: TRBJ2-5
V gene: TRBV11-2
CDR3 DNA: TGTGCCAGCAGCTTAACTGGGCTAGCGCGTAAAGAGACCCAGTACTTC
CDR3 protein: CASSLTGLARKETQYF

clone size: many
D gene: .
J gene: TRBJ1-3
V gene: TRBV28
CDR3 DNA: TGTGCCAGCAGTTTATCTGAAACTGGAAACACCATATATTTT
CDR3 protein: CASSLSETGNTIYF

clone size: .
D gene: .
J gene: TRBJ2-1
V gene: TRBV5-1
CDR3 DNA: TGCGCCAGCAGCACCGGGGGGACAAATGAGCAGTTCTTC
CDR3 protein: CASSTGGTNEQFF

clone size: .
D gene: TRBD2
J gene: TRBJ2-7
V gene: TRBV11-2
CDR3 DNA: TGTGCCAGCAGCTCCCCCGCGGGAGCCTACGAGCAGTACTTC
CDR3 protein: CASSSPAGAYEQYF

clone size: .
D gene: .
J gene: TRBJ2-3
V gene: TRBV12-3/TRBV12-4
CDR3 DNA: TGTGCCAGCAACCCCGGGACTCCCCAAGATACGCAGTATTTT
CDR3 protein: CASNPGTPQDTQYF

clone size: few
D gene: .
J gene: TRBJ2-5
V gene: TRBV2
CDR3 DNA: TGTGCCAGCAGACAGGCGGGAAGGGCCCAGTACTTC
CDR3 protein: CASRQAGRAQYF

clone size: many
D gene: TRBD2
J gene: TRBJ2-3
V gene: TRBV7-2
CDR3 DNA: TGTGCCAGCAGCTTAACTGGGGTAGCGGGAGGCACAGATACGCAGTATTTT
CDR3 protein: CASSLTGVAGGTDTQYF

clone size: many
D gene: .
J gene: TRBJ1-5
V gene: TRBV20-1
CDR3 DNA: TGCAGTGCTGTAGACAGTAGCGGCAATCAGCCCCAGCATTTT
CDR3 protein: CSAVDSSGNQPQHF

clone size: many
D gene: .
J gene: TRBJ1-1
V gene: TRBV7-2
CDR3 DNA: TGTGCCAGCAGCTCCGGACGGGAGAACACTGAAGCTTTCTTT
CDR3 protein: CASSSGRENTEAFF

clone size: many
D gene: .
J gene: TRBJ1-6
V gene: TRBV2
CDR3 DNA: TGTGCCAGCAGTGCCGCAGCGTCCTATAATTCACCCCTCCACTTT
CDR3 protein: CASSAAASYNSPLHF

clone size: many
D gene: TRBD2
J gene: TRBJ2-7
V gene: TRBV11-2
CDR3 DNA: TGTGCCAGCAGCTTGGCTAGCGGGAGTTACGAGCAGTACTTC
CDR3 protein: CASSLASGSYEQYF

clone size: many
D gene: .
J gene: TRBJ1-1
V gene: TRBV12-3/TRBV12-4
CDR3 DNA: TGTGCCAGCAGTTCTTGGGCTGGGGACACTGAAGCTTTCTTT
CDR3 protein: CASSSWAGDTEAFF

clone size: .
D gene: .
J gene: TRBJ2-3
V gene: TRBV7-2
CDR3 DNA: TGTGCCAGCAGCTTAGGGCAGTCTCCCTCCACAGATACGCAGTATTTT
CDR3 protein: CASSLGQSPSTDTQYF

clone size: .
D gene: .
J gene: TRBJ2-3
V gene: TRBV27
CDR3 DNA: TGTGCCAGCAGCCACCTACAGGTTACCACAGATACGCAGTATTTT
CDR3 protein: CASSHLQVTTDTQYF

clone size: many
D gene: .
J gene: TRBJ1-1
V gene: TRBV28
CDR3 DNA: TGTGCCAGCAACCCGGGGATCAGAACTGAAGCTTTCTTT
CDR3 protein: CASNPGIRTEAFF

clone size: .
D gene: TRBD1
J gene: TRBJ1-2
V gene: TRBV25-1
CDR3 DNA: TGTGCCAGCAGTGAATACGGAGGGGGCGGGGGCTACACCTTC
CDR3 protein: CASSEYGGGGGYTF